This T cell receptor (beta chain) was recorded in a study of T cells in Graves' hyperthyroidism and ophthalmopathy. Study background: Blood from the periphery was taken at initial diagnosis, before any treatment.

Study-wide points: Most thyroid clonotypes expanded above 0.001 appeared in blood too.

The source material, RNA transcripts, was used to amplify TCR beta CDR3 regions. A set of HTBI primers served as the primers for a first-round RT-PCR of the TCR CDR3. TCRdb analysed the multiplex PCR reads with MiXCR anew, one entry per CDR3 protein. The sample consists of a few hundred thousand distinct CDR3 sequences, roughly 15% of them appearing once. There are many counts of this clonotype. Its antigen remains unidentified. Those patients with uncontrolled infection, other autoimmune disease, pregnancy or lactation were excluded. The authors obtained PBMCs from around 11 ml of fresh peripheral blood. The sequenced sample consisted of blood. This clonotype was sampled from a woman aged 55-69 years with Graves' ophthalmopathy.

CDR3 protein: CASRMDRGGYNEQFF. For the CDR3, the DNA is TGTGCCAGCAGGATGGACAGGGGGGGCTACAATGAGCAGTTCTTC. This rearrangement joins TRBV6-1 to TRBJ2-1; 10 bases are shared with TRBD1. Germline V gene data show CDR1 as MNHNS and CDR2 as SASEGT. The CDR3 has 15 residues. V dropped 6 bases and J dropped 3; count of bases not matched to a gene: 5.